The next 23 T cell receptor beta chains were all read from a single sample in a study of blood T cell repertoires in COVID-19. Some clones are missing from TCRdb's copy, which holds only in-frame ones; the method was immunoSEQ multiplex PCR. The sample records some 200,000 clones, about 90% being singletons. Sequenced sample: peripheral blood. These receptors were collected from a woman aged 45 to 65 with acute or convalescent COVID-19.

The chain has TRBV5-6 and TRBJ2-3; 8 bases are shared with TRBD2. The CDR3 runs to 15 residues. CDR1 is SGHDT and CDR2 is YYEEEE in the germline V gene. V lost 1 base to trimming and J lost 2 bases; unmatched junction nucleotides: 3. CDR3 nucleotide sequence: TGTGCCAGCAGCTTGAACGGGGGGGTCACAGATACGCAGTATTTT. Its translation is CASSLNGGVTDTQYF.

This clone appeared a single time. This sequence joins TRBV30 and TRBJ1-1; a weak D match, TRBD1 (6 bases). Looked up from germline, CDR1 is GTSNPN and CDR2 is SVGIG (reference sequence). The CDR3 extends over 14 amino acids. Trimming removed 3 bases at V and 1 base at J, with 12 bases between. The CDR3 region is CAWRLGAGNTEAFF. CDR3 DNA sequence: TGTGCCTGGAGACTGGGGGCTGGGAACACTGAAGCTTTCTTT.

V gene TRBV6-5 combines with J gene TRBJ2-2; no firm D call. In germline, CDR1 is MNHEY, CDR2 SVGAGI. CDR3 length equals 13 residues. V was trimmed by 8 bases and J by 4 bases, leaving 11 bases between them. The DNA of the CDR3 is TGTGCCAGCTCGACTGACGGCACCGGGGAGCTGTTTTTT. It yields the protein CASSTDGTGELFF.

The rearrangement joins TRBV4-3 to TRBJ1-1; maybe TRBD1 (5 bases). The V gene's germline CDR1 is LGHNA and CDR2 YSLEER. CDR3 length: 14 residues. The V and J ends lost 1 base and 6 bases respectively, with 12 bases between them. CDR3 region: CASSQAPGRPEAFF. As DNA, the CDR3 is TGCGCCAGCAGCCAAGCCCCAGGGCGTCCTGAAGCTTTCTTT.

The chain recombines TRBV18 with TRBJ1-2; tentative D call: TRBD1 (6 bases). V was trimmed by 6 bases and J by 2 bases, leaving 13 bases between them. Germline CDR1 reads KGHSH; CDR2 reads LQKENI. CDR3 length: 14 residues. The CDR3 region is CASSPGEMNYGYTF. The CDR3 DNA reads as TGTGCCAGCTCCCCAGGGGAGATGAACTATGGCTACACCTTC.

This clone was detected only a few times. The V gene is TRBV12-3 or TRBV12-4, the J gene TRBJ2-1; maybe TRBD1 (6 bases). CDR3 size: 13 residues. Trimming left V 9 bases short and J 2 bases short, with 11 bases between. Here the CDR3 reads CASRGSPYNEQFF. CDR3 bases: TGTGCCAGTAGGGGGTCACCCTACAATGAGCAGTTCTTC.

This chain links TRBV11-2 with TRBJ1-1, with no clear D. Germline loops: CDR1 SGHAT, CDR2 FQNNGV. Deletions cut 1 base from V and 3 bases from J, with 6 bases between. The CDR3 length is 13 residues. Here the CDR3 reads CASSLGEDTEAFF. CDR3 DNA: TGTGCCAGCAGCTTAGGAGAGGACACTGAAGCTTTCTTT.

DNA for the CDR3: TGTGCCAGCAGCCCTGGGCCCGGCTCTGGAAACACCATATATTTT. Translating gives CASSPGPGSGNTIYF. This chain links TRBV7-7 with TRBJ1-3; D not resolved. V lost 5 bases to trimming and J lost 0 bases, with 11 bases between them. CDR3 length: 15 amino acids. Germline V lookup: CDR1 SSHAT, CDR2 FNYEAQ (reference sequence).

This chain links TRBV7-2 with TRBJ1-2, with 8 bases matching TRBD1. V lost 6 bases, J lost 7 bases, and 10 bases stayed unmatched. CDR1 and CDR2 (germline): SGHTA, FQGNSA. The CDR3 has 14 residues. Written as DNA, the CDR3 is TGTGCCAGCAGGTCTGGACAGGGAGCGGGTGGCTACACCTTC. Translating gives CASRSGQGAGGYTF.

This chain connects TRBV7-9 to TRBJ2-7; maybe TRBD1 (6 bases). V was pared by 5 bases and J by 6 bases, with 20 bases between. Germline CDR1 is SEHNR and CDR2 is FQNEAQ (reference sequence). This CDR3 has 15 amino acids. CDR3 protein: CASSQGRLAAGEQYF. As DNA, the CDR3 is TGTGCCAGCAGCCAGGGGAGATTGGCCGCCGGCGAGCAGTACTTC. Drawing the rest from reference TRBV7-9 and TRBJ2-7, the complete variable domain is DTGVSQNPRHKITKRGQNVTFRCDPISEHNRLYWYRQTLGQGPEFLTYFQNEAQLEKSRLLSDRFSAERPKGSFSTLEIQRTEQGDSAMYLCASSQGRLAAGEQYFGPGTRLTVT.

The chain recombines TRBV24-1 with TRBJ2-7, with TRBD1 matching over 9 bases. Germline loops: CDR1 KGHDR, CDR2 SFDVKD. The trim removed 0 bases at V and 3 bases at J, leaving 8 bases unmatched. The CDR3 sequence is 17 residues long. CDR3 DNA sequence: TGTGCCACCAGTGATTTGCTTAATACAGGGGGCGTCTACGAGCAGTACTTC. It translates to CATSDLLNTGGVYEQYF.

V and J are TRBV27 and TRBJ2-3; 7 bases map to TRBD1. CDR1 and CDR2 from the germline V gene are MNHEY and SMNVEV (reference sequence). J lost 4 bases, V lost 3 bases, and 10 bases had no gene match. The CDR3 consists of 16 residues. In DNA, the CDR3 is TGTGCCAGCAGTTTGTTCCCACAGGGGCGCCCAGATACGCAGTATTTT. Translation gives CASSLFPQGRPDTQYF.

The gene calls are TRBV12-3 or TRBV12-4 and TRBJ1-1; D uncertain. Trimming took 2 bases from V and 5 from J, leaving 3 bases between them. There are 11 residues in the CDR3. Written as DNA, the CDR3 is TGTGCCAGCAGTTTACAGACTGAAGCTTTCTTT. Amino acid sequence: CASSLQTEAFF.

This rearrangement joins TRBV7-2 to TRBJ2-7, with D possibly matching TRBD2 (5 bases). Germline assignment: CDR1 SGHTA and CDR2 FQGNSA. With 1 base removed from V and 4 bases from J, the gap between germline ends came to 20 bases. The CDR3 is 17 residues long. The CDR3: CASSLGSSGSLGYEQYF. In DNA, the CDR3 is TGTGCCAGCAGCTTAGGTTCGAGCGGTAGCCTAGGGTACGAGCAGTACTTC.

The chain combines TRBV9 with TRBJ2-7, with TRBD1 identical over 7 bases. Germline V lookup: CDR1 SGDLS, CDR2 YYNGEE. The CDR3 totals 12 residues. V was pared by 4 bases and J by 6 bases, with 4 bases of the junction left unmatched. The CDR3 reads CASSQTGVEQYF. Written as DNA, the CDR3 is TGTGCCAGCAGCCAAACAGGGGTCGAGCAGTACTTC.

This chain links TRBV7-3 with TRBJ1-1; D is ambiguous. CDR3 length: 13 residues. Per the germline V gene, CDR1 is SGHTA and CDR2 is FQGTGA. Trimming cost V 5 bases and J 7 bases, with 14 bases left between them. CDR3 protein: CASSPGPTLEAFF. The CDR3 DNA is TGTGCCAGCAGCCCAGGCCCTACCCTTGAAGCTTTCTTT.

The rearrangement uses TRBV27 and TRBJ2-1, with D perhaps TRBD2 (7 bases). This CDR3 is 16 amino acids long. The germline gives CDR1 MNHEY, CDR2 SMNVEV (reference sequence). Trimming removed 8 bases at V and 2 bases at J, with 19 bases between. CDR3 region: CASGGGYHSPYNEQFF. The DNA of the CDR3 is TGTGCCAGCGGGGGGGGCTACCATTCGCCCTACAATGAGCAGTTCTTC.

The genes are TRBV18 and TRBJ2-1; 7 nucleotides match TRBD2. Germline V gene sequence: CDR1 KGHSH, CDR2 LQKENI. This CDR3 has 14 amino acids. V was pared by 5 bases and J by 2 bases, with 3 bases of the junction left unmatched. The CDR3 coding sequence is TGTGCCAGCTCAACTAGCGACCCCTACAATGAGCAGTTCTTC. Its protein is CASSTSDPYNEQFF.

The rearrangement uses TRBV5-4 and TRBJ2-5; TRBD1 aligns across 9 bases. The junction had 7 bases not matched to a gene; V was cut back by 2 bases and J by 5 bases. CDR1 SGHNT and CDR2 YYREEE come from the germline V gene (reference sequence). This CDR3 is built from 15 residues. The CDR3 DNA is TGTGCCAGCAGCTTCCGGGACAGGGCTCCGGAGACCCAGTACTTC. Translated: CASSFRDRAPETQYF.

The gene calls are TRBV5-1 and TRBJ2-7; D call uncertain. The CDR3 runs to 13 residues. With 2 bases removed from V and 4 bases from J, the gap between germline ends came to 10 bases. CDR1 and CDR2 (germline): SGHRS, YFSETQ. DNA for the CDR3: TGCGCCAGCAGCTTACCGAGCGTATACGAGCAGTACTTC. Protein product: CASSLPSVYEQYF.

This clone has only a few counts. The chain is built from TRBV19 and TRBJ2-1, with TRBD2 identical over 10 bases. Per the germline V gene, CDR1 is LNHDA and CDR2 is SQIVND (reference sequence). The CDR3 sequence is 13 residues long. V lost 6 bases, J lost 6 bases, and 2 bases stayed unmatched. CDR3 nucleotide sequence: TGTGCCAGTAGGCTAGCGGGAGTCAATGAGCAGTTCTTC. It codes for CASRLAGVNEQFF.

The rearrangement links TRBV9 to TRBJ2-7; TRBD1 might be the D (6 bases). V lost 4 bases and J lost 7, with 21 bases in between. CDR1 SGDLS and CDR2 YYNGEE come from the germline V gene. The CDR3 has 15 residues. The CDR3 bases are TGTGCCAGCAGCCCCACCCTGTCTGGGGGCTATGAGCAGTACTTC. Translating it yields CASSPTLSGGYEQYF.

The CDR3 bases are TGTGCCAGTAGCTGGCGGCGCACAGATACGCAGTATTTT. Residues: CASSWRRTDTQYF. The rearrangement uses TRBV19 and TRBJ2-3; D gene ambiguous. V was clipped by 6 bases and J by 1 base, with 8 bases between them. Germline V gives CDR1 LNHDA, CDR2 SQIVND (reference sequence). The CDR3 is 13 residues long.